Sequencing of this T cell receptor (beta chain) was carried out in a study of blood T cells in healthy people across ages. Study-wide findings and caveats: Diversity was higher, and naive CD4+ cells more numerous, in long-lived donors than in aged donors. Shifts in expanded clonotypes may have been confounded by donor CMV status, which was unknown.

Using a J-beta primer mix together with a sample-barcoded 5' primer, a second PCR was run for about 7 to 12 cycles. Each cDNA molecule carried a tag from a template-switch adaptor that contained 12 random nucleotides. A single record per CDR3 protein comes from TCRdb applying MiXCR to the 5' RACE reads. The sample yields over 950,000 distinct CDR3 sequences, more than 30% seen once. No fewer than 6.5 million PBMCs went into each sample. On this clonotype: Antigen specificity is unknown.

CDR3 length: 17 amino acids. In germline, CDR1 is SGHAT, CDR2 FQNNGV. Trimming cost V 4 bases and J 3 bases, with 16 bases left between them. The sample taken for sequencing was blood. This TCR was sampled from a man aged 18 to 30 in good health. V and J are TRBV11-2 and TRBJ1-6; D unclear. CDR3 amino acids: CASSSLQVSYYNSPLHF. The CDR3 coding sequence is TGTGCCAGCAGCTCATTACAAGTCTCGTACTATAATTCACCCCTCCACTTT. Variable domain in full (rest from reference TRBV11-2 and TRBJ1-6): EAGVAQSPRYKIIEKRQSVAFWCNPISGHATLYWYQQILGQGPKLLIQFQNNGVVDDSQLPKDRFSAERLKGVDSTLKIQPAKLEDSAVYLCASSSLQVSYYNSPLHFGNGTRLTVT.